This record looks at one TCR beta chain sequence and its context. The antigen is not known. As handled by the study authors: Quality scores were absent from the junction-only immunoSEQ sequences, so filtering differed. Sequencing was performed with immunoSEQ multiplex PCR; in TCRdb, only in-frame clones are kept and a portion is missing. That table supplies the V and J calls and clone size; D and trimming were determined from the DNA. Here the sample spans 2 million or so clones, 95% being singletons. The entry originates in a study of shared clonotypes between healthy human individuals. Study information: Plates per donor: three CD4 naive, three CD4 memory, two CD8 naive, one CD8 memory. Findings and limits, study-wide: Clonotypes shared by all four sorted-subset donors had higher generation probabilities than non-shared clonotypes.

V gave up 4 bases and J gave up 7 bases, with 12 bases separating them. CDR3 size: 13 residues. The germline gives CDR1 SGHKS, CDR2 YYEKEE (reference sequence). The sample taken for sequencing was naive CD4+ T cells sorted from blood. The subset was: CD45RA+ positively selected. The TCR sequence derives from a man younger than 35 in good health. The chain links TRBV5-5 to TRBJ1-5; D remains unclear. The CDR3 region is CASSVAAGQPQHF. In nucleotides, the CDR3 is TGTGCCAGCAGCGTTGCCGCGGGGCAGCCCCAGCATTTT.